A single sample is the source of the 16 T cell receptor beta chains below, sequenced in a study of blood T cell repertoires in COVID-19 (TCRdb year 2020). The library was made by the immunoSEQ multiplex PCR assay. TCRdb holds this immuneACCESS table with in-frame rearrangements only. Some clones are missing; in checked studies, unresolved V genes explain under half, and the rest has no known cause. Recorded for this sample are around 300,000 clones; 83% of them occurred a single time. Clones ranked in the top ten supply around 10% of the sample. The sample consisted of peripheral blood. The receptors stem from a woman between 50 and 59 years old who had recovered from COVID-19.

The chain carries TRBV4-2 and TRBJ2-1; D perhaps matches TRBD2 (7 bases). Trimming left V 1 base short and J 8 bases short, with 15 bases between. The CDR3 runs 15 residues. Germline V gene data show CDR1 as LGHNA and CDR2 as YNFKEQ. CDR3 protein: CASSQGDAGADEQFF. The CDR3 nucleotides read TGTGCCAGCAGCCAAGGGGATGCGGGGGCGGATGAGCAGTTCTTC.

The chain has TRBV28 and TRBJ2-1, with a possible D match to TRBD2 (6 bases). Deletions cut 11 bases from V and 10 bases from J, with 15 bases between. Germline CDR1 and CDR2: MDHEN and SYDVKM. The CDR3 extends over 11 amino acids. In nucleotides, the CDR3 is TGTGCCGCGAATCGGGAGAGGGAGCAGTTCTTC. Translated, it gives CAANREREQFF.

V and J are TRBV21-1 and TRBJ1-5; the table's D call of TRBD1 was not tested on the DNA. TRBV21-1 is a known pseudogene. The CDR3 sequence is 14 residues long. In nucleotides, the CDR3 is TGTGCCAGCAGCAAAGAGGGGCGGAATCAGCCCCAGCATTTT. It encodes CASSKEGRNQPQHF.

This chain connects TRBV4-1 to TRBJ1-2, with TRBD1 identical over 7 bases. V was pared by 6 bases and J by 5 bases, with 12 bases of the junction left unmatched. The CDR3 consists of 15 residues. Germline V lookup: CDR1 MGHRA, CDR2 YSYEKL. The CDR3, as DNA: TGCGCCAGCAGTAATCAGCACCGGGGACAGTATGGCTACACCTTC. This codes for CASSNQHRGQYGYTF.

The genes are TRBV10-2 and TRBJ1-3; D may be TRBD1 (6 bases). The CDR3 loop spans 15 amino acids. CDR1 WSHSY and CDR2 SAAADI come from the germline V gene. V was pared by 4 bases and J by 0 bases, with 10 bases between. CDR3 nucleotides: TGCGCCAGCAGTGGACGGGACACCTCTGGAAACACCATATATTTT. This sequence encodes CASSGRDTSGNTIYF.

This sequence joins TRBV7-2 and TRBJ2-7, with 9 bases identical to TRBD2. The V gene end was trimmed by 3 bases and the J gene end by 5 bases; junction bases not matched to a gene: 8. This CDR3 has 15 residues. Germline V gene data show CDR1 as SGHTA and CDR2 as FQGNSA. The DNA of the CDR3 is TGTGCCAGCAGCTTTGTAAGCGGGAGGTTAGACGAGCAGTACTTC. Amino acids: CASSFVSGRLDEQYF.

The rearrangement uses TRBV7-8 and TRBJ2-7; tentatively, D is TRBD1 (6 bases). There are 15 residues in the CDR3. Trimming took 2 bases from V and 3 from J, leaving 14 bases between them. From germline, CDR1 is SGHVS and CDR2 FQNEAQ. In DNA form, the CDR3 reads TGTGCCAGCAGCTTACGTCAGGGGATAAACTACGAGCAGTACTTC. Amino acid sequence: CASSLRQGINYEQYF.

This chain links TRBV28 with TRBJ1-1; D is uncertain. Trimming removed 7 bases at V and 6 bases at J, with 9 bases between. The CDR3 covers 11 residues. CDR1 MDHEN and CDR2 SYDVKM come from the germline V gene. CDR3 nucleotide sequence: TGTGCCAGCACTCTACCCCCTGAAGCTTTCTTT. Its translation: CASTLPPEAFF. Together with reference TRBV28 and TRBJ1-1, the CDR3 gives the full variable domain: DVKVTQSSRYLVKRTGEKVFLECVQDMDHENMFWYRQDPGLGLRLIYFSYDVKMKEKGDIPEGYSVSREKKERFSLILESASTNQTSMYLCASTLPPEAFFGQGTRLTVV.

The sample holds one count of this clone. The CDR3 nucleotides read TGTGCCAGTAGTATGGTAGGGGCCGGCTCCTACGAGCAGTACTTC. This codes for CASSMVGAGSYEQYF. The V call is TRBV19, the J call TRBJ2-7, with a weak D call TRBD1 (5 bases). Trimming shortened V by 3 bases and J by 0 bases, and 12 bases separated the two germline ends. This CDR3 has 15 residues. Germline lookup yields CDR1 LNHDA and CDR2 SQIVND (reference sequence).

V is TRBV5-1 and J is TRBJ1-2; TRBD1 is a possible D gene (5 bases). The CDR3 contains 13 residues. From germline, CDR1 is SGHRS and CDR2 YFSETQ. Between the trimmed V and J ends, which lost 7 bases and 1 base, there was a span of 11 bases. CDR3 region: CASWTQGNYGYTF. The DNA of the CDR3 is TGCGCCAGCTGGACCCAGGGTAACTATGGCTACACCTTC.

This chain joins TRBV9 and TRBJ1-1; 10 nucleotides align to TRBD1. Germline values: CDR1 SGDLS, CDR2 YYNGEE. V shed 3 bases and J 4 bases; nucleotides not matched to a gene: 6. The CDR3 runs 15 residues. Here the CDR3 reads CASSARQGAGTEAFF. The DNA of the CDR3 is TGTGCCAGCAGCGCCCGACAGGGGGCCGGCACTGAAGCTTTCTTT. Complete variable domain (other parts from reference TRBV9 and TRBJ1-1): DSGVTQTPKHLITATGQRVTLRCSPRSGDLSVYWYQQSLDQGLQFLIQYYNGEERAKGNILERFSAQQFPDLHSELNLSSLELGDSALYFCASSARQGAGTEAFFGQGTRLTVV.

The chain combines TRBV6-4 with TRBJ1-6, with a weak D call TRBD1 (6 bases). This CDR3 spans 15 amino acids. Germline loops: CDR1 MRHNA, CDR2 SNTAGT. Trimming left V 2 bases short and J 10 bases short, with 15 bases between. The CDR3 nucleotides read TGTGCCAGCAGTGACGAGTACAGGGTGGGCTCACCCCTCCACTTT. The encoded protein is CASSDEYRVGSPLHF.

The rearrangement joins TRBV28 to TRBJ1-3; TRBD1 agrees at 7 bases. Germline lookup yields CDR1 MDHEN and CDR2 SYDVKM. Trimming removed 7 bases from V and 0 bases from J; junction bases left unmatched: 6. This CDR3 is 15 amino acids long. CDR3: CASNTNRGSGNTIYF. The CDR3 region has the DNA TGTGCCAGCAATACGAACAGGGGCTCTGGAAACACCATATATTTT.

In nucleotides, the CDR3 is TGTGCCAGTAGTATAGAAACCGGGACAGGGGGCGCGTGGGGCTACACCTTC. Its protein is CASSIETGTGGAWGYTF. J is TRBJ1-2 and V is TRBV19, with 12 bases fitting TRBD1. The CDR3 spans 17 residues. Trimming removed 0 bases from V and 8 bases from J; junction bases left unmatched: 10. The germline V gene has CDR1 LNHDA and CDR2 SQIVND (reference sequence).

The gene calls are TRBV21-1 and TRBJ2-7; whether TRBD2, the table's D call, matches the DNA was not checked. TRBV21-1 is tagged as a pseudogene. The length of the CDR3 is 12 residues. This CDR3 reads CASIPGDYEQYF. The CDR3 coding sequence is TGTGCCAGCATCCCGGGGGACTACGAGCAGTACTTC.

The rearrangement uses TRBV10-3 and TRBJ2-2; 7 bases are a match to TRBD1. Looked up from germline, CDR1 is ENHRY and CDR2 is SYGVKD. Losses at the gene ends were 10 bases for V and 4 bases for J; bases not matched to a gene: 6. This CDR3 region has 13 residues. The CDR3 sequence is CATRGHSTGELFF. Written as DNA, the CDR3 is TGTGCCACGAGGGGGCATAGCACCGGGGAGCTGTTTTTT.